This T cell receptor beta chain was captured in a study of T cell responses to AZD1222 COVID-19 vaccine. Germline V gene data show CDR1 as SGHRS and CDR2 as YFSETQ. The V end was cut by 2 bases, the J end by 0 bases, with 9 bases between. The CDR3 has 15 amino acids. Sequencing was performed with immunoSEQ multiplex PCR; in TCRdb, only in-frame clones are kept and a portion is missing. The sample carries 95,000 to 100,000 clones, about nine tenths recorded once. The clonotype comes from an adult who received the AZD1222 COVID-19 vaccine. The material sequenced was peripheral blood, taken 28 days after the second AZD1222 dose. The V gene is TRBV5-1, the J gene TRBJ2-1, with a tentative D call TRBD2 (5 bases). CDR3 DNA sequence: TGCGCCAGCAGCTTCGAGGGTAGCTCCTACAATGAGCAGTTCTTC. Translating gives CASSFEGSSYNEQFF.